These 15 T cell receptor beta chains were all obtained from the same sample, sequenced in a study of beta chain features in type 1 diabetes. Study-wide points: All four CD4+ subsets from Type 1 diabetes patients carried moderately but significantly shorter TCRB CDR3s.

These receptors have no known antigen. Every bit of the isolated RNA underwent reverse transcription, so sequencing read expressed TCRB transcripts. Generated by immunoSEQ multiplex PCR, the TCRdb table keeps only in-frame clones and is missing some. Of some 290,000 clones in the sample, 13% to 15% are singletons; the top ten hold roughly 0.018%. The sequenced sample was naive CD4+ T cells from blood. Receptors originate from a man between 25 and 39 years old with type 1 diabetes.

This sequence joins TRBV4-3 and TRBJ2-3; 7 nucleotides match TRBD2. V was clipped by 2 bases and J by 3 bases; unmatched bases: 8. The germline gives CDR1 LGHNA, CDR2 YSLEER. The CDR3 length is 16 residues. The CDR3 protein is CASSQQPSGETDTQYF. CDR3 sequence (DNA): TGCGCCAGCAGCCAACAACCTAGCGGAGAAACAGATACGCAGTATTTT.

The chain carries TRBV29-1 and TRBJ1-5; maybe TRBD1 (5 bases). Trimming left V 6 bases short and J 7 bases short, with 13 bases between. The germline gives CDR1 SQVTM, CDR2 ANQGSEA. CDR3 length: 12 residues. The chain's CDR3 is CSVGQGEQPQHF. Written as DNA, the CDR3 is TGCAGCGTCGGGCAGGGCGAGCAGCCCCAGCATTTT.

This rearrangement joins TRBV19 to TRBJ2-7, with a weak D call TRBD1 (6 bases). The CDR3 totals 14 residues. Trimming took 5 bases from V and 6 from J, leaving 17 bases between them. Germline V CDR1 and CDR2: LNHDA, SQIVND (reference sequence). For the CDR3, the DNA is TGTGCCAGTAGTGAGCAGGGGAATGATCTCGAGCAGTACTTC. This translates into CASSEQGNDLEQYF.

This clone showed up just a few times. The chain is built from TRBV30 and TRBJ2-3; 7 bases map to TRBD1. With 1 base clipped from V and 0 bases from J, the junction kept 10 bases outside the gene matches. This CDR3 has 17 residues. The germline V gene encodes CDR1 GTSNPN and CDR2 SVGIG (reference sequence). The CDR3 DNA follows: TGTGCCTGGAGTGGCACAGGGGTCCTTTCTAGCACAGATACGCAGTATTTT. Protein product: CAWSGTGVLSSTDTQYF.

V is TRBV5-1 and J is TRBJ2-1; 10 bases are shared with TRBD2. The CDR3 has 15 amino acids. Germline lookup yields CDR1 SGHRS and CDR2 YFSETQ. J lost 9 bases, V lost 1 base, and 7 bases had no gene match. CDR3 nucleotide sequence: TGCGCCAGCAGCTTGAGTCTAGCGGGAGCCAGTGAGCAGTTCTTC. This encodes CASSLSLAGASEQFF. Together with reference TRBV5-1 and TRBJ2-1, the CDR3 gives the full variable domain: KAGVTQTPRYLIKTRGQQVTLSCSPISGHRSVSWYQQTPGQGLQFLFEYFSETQRNKGNFPGRFSGRQFSNSRSEMNVSTLELGDSALYLCASSLSLAGASEQFFGPGTRLTVL.

This clone was seen only a few times. The chain has TRBV7-2 and TRBJ1-1; 9 bases map to TRBD1. The CDR3 consists of 15 residues. The junction had 7 bases not matched to a gene; V was cut back by 5 bases and J by 3 bases. Germline V CDR1 and CDR2: SGHTA, FQGNSA. CDR3: CASSKQGAWDTEAFF. The CDR3 DNA sequence: TGTGCCAGCAGCAAACAGGGGGCGTGGGACACTGAAGCTTTCTTT.

The gene calls are TRBV28 and TRBJ1-1; TRBD1 matches at 7 bases. V was pared by 5 bases and J by 10 bases, with 10 bases of the junction left unmatched. The CDR3 covers 13 residues. Germline CDR1 reads MDHEN; CDR2 reads SYDVKM. Written as DNA, the CDR3 is TGTGCCAGCAGTCTGGACAGGACCAGGCGAGCTTTCTTT. This sequence encodes CASSLDRTRRAFF.

This clone was picked up a small number of times. The chain couples TRBV7-2 to TRBJ2-5; TRBD2 matches at 7 bases. V was clipped by 4 bases and J by 5 bases; unmatched bases: 10. The CDR3 covers 15 residues. Germline values: CDR1 SGHTA, CDR2 FQGNSA. The CDR3 reads CASSSLALVRETQYF. The CDR3 DNA is TGTGCCAGCAGCTCACTAGCGCTTGTACGGGAGACCCAGTACTTC.

This clone occurred a few times. This chain links TRBV4-3 with TRBJ2-7, with 7 bases lining up with TRBD2. CDR1 is LGHNA, CDR2 YSLEER, per germline. The V and J ends lost 4 bases and 3 bases, in that order; junction bases with no gene match: 9. This CDR3 has 15 residues. The CDR3: CASSLFREGSYEQYF. Here the CDR3 DNA reads TGCGCCAGCAGCCTCTTCAGGGAGGGAAGCTACGAGCAGTACTTC.

The V and J genes are TRBV19 and TRBJ2-7, with TRBD1 matching 8 bases. Germline CDR1 and CDR2: LNHDA and SQIVND (reference sequence). This CDR3 is built from 16 residues. The V gene end was trimmed by 4 bases and the J gene end by 5 bases; junction bases not matched to a gene: 13. The CDR3 reads CASSTGQGTWRNEQYF. CDR3 nucleotides: TGTGCCAGTAGTACCGGACAGGGCACCTGGAGGAACGAGCAGTACTTC.

V usage is TRBV28 and J usage is TRBJ2-7; TRBD1 might be the D (5 bases). This CDR3 contains 12 residues. Trimming removed 6 bases at V and 7 bases at J, with 13 bases between. Germline CDR1 is MDHEN and CDR2 is SYDVKM. CDR3 loop: CASSPPGWEQYF. CDR3 sequence (DNA): TGTGCCAGCAGCCCCCCAGGGTGGGAGCAGTACTTC.

This clone was seen a few times. The CDR3, as DNA: TGTGCCAGCACCGAGACAGCAGACACAGATACGCAGTATTTT. This gives the protein CASTETADTDTQYF. The V gene is TRBV9, the J gene TRBJ2-3; perhaps TRBD1 as D (5 bases). Trimming removed 6 bases from V and 2 bases from J, with 13 bases in between. The CDR3 consists of 14 residues. Per germline, CDR1 SGDLS and CDR2 YYNGEE.

This chain joins TRBV28 and TRBJ2-1, with 9 bases matching TRBD1. The trim removed 5 bases at V and 5 bases at J, leaving 13 bases unmatched. In germline, CDR1 is MDHEN, CDR2 SYDVKM. The CDR3 contains 17 residues. The CDR3 here is CASSPTSGTGYHNEQFF. DNA of the CDR3: TGTGCCAGCAGTCCAACCAGCGGGACAGGGTACCACAATGAGCAGTTCTTC.

V and J are TRBV18 and TRBJ2-7, with TRBD1 matching over 7 bases. Germline CDR1 KGHSH, CDR2 LQKENI. V dropped 0 bases and J dropped 4; count of bases not matched to a gene: 6. CDR3 length: 15 residues. CDR3 DNA sequence: TGTGCCAGCTCACCACCCACAGGGGCAAGTTACGAGCAGTACTTC. Translating gives CASSPPTGASYEQYF. The variable domain in full, with the rest retrieved from reference TRBV18 and TRBJ2-7, is NAGVMQNPRHLVRRRGQEARLRCSPMKGHSHVYWYRQLPEEGLKFMVYLQKENIIDESGMPKERFSAEFPKEGPSILRIQQVVRGDSAAYFCASSPPTGASYEQYFGPGTRLTVT.

This clone was seen a handful of times. This chain uses TRBV25-1 with TRBJ2-2; TRBD1 agrees at 8 bases. The CDR3 is 14 residues long. Germline assignment: CDR1 MGHDK and CDR2 SYGVNS. J gave up 2 bases and V 10 bases, and 6 bases lay outside the gene matches. CDR3 DNA: TGTGCCACCTCGGGACAGGCAAACACCGGGGAGCTGTTTTTT. Translated: CATSGQANTGELFF.